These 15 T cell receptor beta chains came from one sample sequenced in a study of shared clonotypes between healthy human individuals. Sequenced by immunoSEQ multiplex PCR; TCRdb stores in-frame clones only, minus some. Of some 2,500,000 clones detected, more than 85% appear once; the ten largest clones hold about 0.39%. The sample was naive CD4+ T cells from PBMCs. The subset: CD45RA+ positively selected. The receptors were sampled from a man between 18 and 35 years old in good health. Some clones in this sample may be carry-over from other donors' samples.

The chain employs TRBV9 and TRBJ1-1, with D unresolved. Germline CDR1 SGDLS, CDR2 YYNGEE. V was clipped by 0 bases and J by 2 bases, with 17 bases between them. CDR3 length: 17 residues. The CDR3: CASSVGRTVKLNTEAFF. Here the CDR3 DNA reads TGTGCCAGCAGCGTAGGCAGGACGGTTAAACTTAACACTGAAGCTTTCTTT.

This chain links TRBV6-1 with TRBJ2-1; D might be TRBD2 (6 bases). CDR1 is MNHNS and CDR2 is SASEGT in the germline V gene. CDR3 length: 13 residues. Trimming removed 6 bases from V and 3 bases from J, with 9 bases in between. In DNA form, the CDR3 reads TGTGCCAGCAGCCTGGACTACTACAATGAGCAGTTCTTC. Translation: CASSLDYYNEQFF.

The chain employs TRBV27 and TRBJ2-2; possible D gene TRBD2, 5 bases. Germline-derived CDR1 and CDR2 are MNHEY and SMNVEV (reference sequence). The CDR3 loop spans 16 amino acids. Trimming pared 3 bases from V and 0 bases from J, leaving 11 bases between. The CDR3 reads CASSLVGLANTGELFF. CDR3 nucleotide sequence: TGTGCCAGCAGTTTGGTCGGACTGGCGAACACCGGGGAGCTGTTTTTT.

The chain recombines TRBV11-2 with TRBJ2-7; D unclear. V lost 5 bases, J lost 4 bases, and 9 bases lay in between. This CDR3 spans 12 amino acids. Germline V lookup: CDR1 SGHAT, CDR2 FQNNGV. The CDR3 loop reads CASSPSRYEQYF. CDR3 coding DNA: TGTGCCAGCAGCCCCAGTAGGTACGAGCAGTACTTC.

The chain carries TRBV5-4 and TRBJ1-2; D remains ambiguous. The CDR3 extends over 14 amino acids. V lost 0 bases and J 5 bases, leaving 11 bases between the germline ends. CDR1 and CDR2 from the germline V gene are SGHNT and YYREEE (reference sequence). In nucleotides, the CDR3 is TGTGCCAGCAGCTTGGACGCGGGAGAGTATGGCTACACCTTC. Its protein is CASSLDAGEYGYTF.

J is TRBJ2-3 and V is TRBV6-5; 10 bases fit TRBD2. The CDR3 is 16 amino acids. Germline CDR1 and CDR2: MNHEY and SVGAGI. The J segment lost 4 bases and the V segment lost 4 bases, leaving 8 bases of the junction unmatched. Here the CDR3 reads CASSSQSGRVADTQYF. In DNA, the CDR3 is TGTGCCAGCAGTTCGCAAAGCGGGAGGGTTGCAGATACGCAGTATTTT.

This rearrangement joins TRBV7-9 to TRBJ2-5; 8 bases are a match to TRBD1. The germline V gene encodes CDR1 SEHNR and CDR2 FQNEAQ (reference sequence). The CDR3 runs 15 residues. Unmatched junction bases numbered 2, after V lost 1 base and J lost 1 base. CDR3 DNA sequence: TGTGCCAGCAGCTTAGGGACAGGGTTCCAAGAGACCCAGTACTTC. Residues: CASSLGTGFQETQYF.

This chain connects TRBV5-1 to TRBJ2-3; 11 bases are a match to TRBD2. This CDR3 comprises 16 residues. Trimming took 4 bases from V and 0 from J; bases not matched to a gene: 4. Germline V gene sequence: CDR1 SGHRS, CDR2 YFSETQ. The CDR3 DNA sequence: TGCGCCAGCAGCGAGGGACTAGCGGACAGCACAGATACGCAGTATTTT. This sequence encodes CASSEGLADSTDTQYF.

The CDR3 region is CATRNIGFSGANVLTF. CDR3 nucleotide sequence: TGTGCCACCAGGAATATCGGGTTTTCTGGGGCCAACGTCCTGACTTTC. This chain connects TRBV15 to TRBJ2-6; D remains unclear. The length of the CDR3 is 16 residues. Looked up from germline, CDR1 is LNHNV and CDR2 is YYDKDF (reference sequence). Trimming took off 6 bases at V and 1 base at J, with 13 bases between the two ends.

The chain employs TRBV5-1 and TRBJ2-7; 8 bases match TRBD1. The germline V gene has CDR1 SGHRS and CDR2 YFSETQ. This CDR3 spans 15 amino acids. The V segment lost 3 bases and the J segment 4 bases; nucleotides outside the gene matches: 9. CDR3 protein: CASSSARDRSYEQYF. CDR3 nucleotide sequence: TGCGCCAGCAGCTCCGCCCGGGACAGGTCGTACGAGCAGTACTTC.

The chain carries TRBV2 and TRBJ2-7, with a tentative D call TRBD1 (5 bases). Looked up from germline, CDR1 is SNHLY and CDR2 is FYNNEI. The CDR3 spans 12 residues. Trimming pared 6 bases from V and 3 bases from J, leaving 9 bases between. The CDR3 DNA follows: TGTGCCAGCAGGTCCCAGGGCTACGAGCAGTACTTC. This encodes CASRSQGYEQYF.

CDR3 loop: CASSLPTMPNEQFF. The CDR3 nucleotides read TGCGCCAGCAGCCTCCCCACTATGCCCAATGAGCAGTTCTTC. The chain combines TRBV5-1 with TRBJ2-1, with D unclear. The CDR3 consists of 14 residues. The V gene lost 4 bases and the J gene lost 6 bases, with 14 bases spanning the gap. Germline lookup yields CDR1 SGHRS and CDR2 YFSETQ.

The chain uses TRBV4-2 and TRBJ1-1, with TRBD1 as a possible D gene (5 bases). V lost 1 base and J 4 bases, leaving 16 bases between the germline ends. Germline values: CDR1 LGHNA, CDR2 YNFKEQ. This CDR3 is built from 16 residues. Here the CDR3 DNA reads TGTGCCAGCAGCCAAGGGGGGGAGGCCTTCGGCACTGAAGCTTTCTTT. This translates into CASSQGGEAFGTEAFF.

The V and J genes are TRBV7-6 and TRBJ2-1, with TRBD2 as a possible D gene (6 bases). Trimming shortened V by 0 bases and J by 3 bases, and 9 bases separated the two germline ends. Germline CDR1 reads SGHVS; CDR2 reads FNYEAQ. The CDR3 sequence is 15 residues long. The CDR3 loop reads CASSLASGVYNEQFF. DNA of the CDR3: TGTGCCAGCAGCTTAGCTAGCGGAGTCTACAATGAGCAGTTCTTC. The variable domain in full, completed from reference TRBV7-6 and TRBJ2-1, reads GAGVSQSPRYKVTKRGQDVALRCDPISGHVSLYWYRQALGQGPEFLTYFNYEAQQDKSGLPNDRFSAERPEGSISTLTIQRTEQRDSAMYRCASSLASGVYNEQFFGPGTRLTVL.

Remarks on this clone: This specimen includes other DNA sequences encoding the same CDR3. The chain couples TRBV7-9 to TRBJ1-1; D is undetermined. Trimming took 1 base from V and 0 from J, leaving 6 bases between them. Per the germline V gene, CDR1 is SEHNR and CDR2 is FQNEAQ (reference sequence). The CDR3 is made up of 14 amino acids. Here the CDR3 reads CASSLGGMNTEAFF. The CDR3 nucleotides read TGTGCCAGCAGCTTAGGGGGAATGAACACTGAAGCTTTCTTT. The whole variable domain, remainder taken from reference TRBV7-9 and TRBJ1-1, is DTGVSQNPRHKITKRGQNVTFRCDPISEHNRLYWYRQTLGQGPEFLTYFQNEAQLEKSRLLSDRFSAERPKGSFSTLEIQRTEQGDSAMYLCASSLGGMNTEAFFGQGTRLTVV.